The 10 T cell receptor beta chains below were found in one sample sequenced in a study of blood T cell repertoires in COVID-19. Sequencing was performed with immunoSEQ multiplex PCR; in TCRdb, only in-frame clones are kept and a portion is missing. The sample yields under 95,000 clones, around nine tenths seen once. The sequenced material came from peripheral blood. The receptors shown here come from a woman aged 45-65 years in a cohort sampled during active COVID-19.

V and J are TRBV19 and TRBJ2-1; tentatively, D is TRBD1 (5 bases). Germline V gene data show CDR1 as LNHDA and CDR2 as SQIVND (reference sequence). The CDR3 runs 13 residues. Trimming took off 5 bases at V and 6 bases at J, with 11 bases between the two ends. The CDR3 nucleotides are TGTGCCAGTAGTCAGCTCACAGGCAATGAGCAGTTCTTC. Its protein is CASSQLTGNEQFF.

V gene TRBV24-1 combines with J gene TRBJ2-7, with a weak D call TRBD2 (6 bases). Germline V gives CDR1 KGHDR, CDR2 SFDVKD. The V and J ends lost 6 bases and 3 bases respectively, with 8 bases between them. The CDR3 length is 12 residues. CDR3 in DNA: TGTGCCACCAGTCCCGGGGGCTACGAGCAGTACTTC. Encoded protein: CATSPGGYEQYF.

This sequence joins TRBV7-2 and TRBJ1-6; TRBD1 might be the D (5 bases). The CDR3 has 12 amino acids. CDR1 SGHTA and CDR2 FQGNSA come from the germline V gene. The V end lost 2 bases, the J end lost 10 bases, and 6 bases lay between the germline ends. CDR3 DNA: TGTGCCAGCAGCTTACAGGGCTCACCCCTCCACTTT. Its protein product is CASSLQGSPLHF.

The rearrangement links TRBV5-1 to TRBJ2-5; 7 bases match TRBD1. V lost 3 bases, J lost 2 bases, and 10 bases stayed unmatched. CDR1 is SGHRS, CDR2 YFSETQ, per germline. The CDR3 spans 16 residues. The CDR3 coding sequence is TGCGCCAGCAGCTCGGGACAGCTAGTAAAACAAGAGACCCAGTACTTC. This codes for CASSSGQLVKQETQYF.

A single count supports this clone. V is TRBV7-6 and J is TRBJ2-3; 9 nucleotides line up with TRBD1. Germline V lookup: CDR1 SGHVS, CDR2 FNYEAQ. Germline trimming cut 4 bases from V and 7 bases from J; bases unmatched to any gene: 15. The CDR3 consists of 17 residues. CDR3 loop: CASSSRDRVYKGNTQYF. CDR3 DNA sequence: TGTGCCAGCAGCTCCCGGGACAGGGTCTACAAAGGGAATACGCAGTATTTT.

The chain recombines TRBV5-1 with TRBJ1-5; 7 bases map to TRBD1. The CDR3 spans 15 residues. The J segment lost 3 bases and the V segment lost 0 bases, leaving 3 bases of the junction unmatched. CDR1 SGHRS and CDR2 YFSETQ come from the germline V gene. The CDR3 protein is CASSLEGANNQPQHF. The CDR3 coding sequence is TGCGCCAGCAGCTTGGAGGGGGCGAACAATCAGCCCCAGCATTTT. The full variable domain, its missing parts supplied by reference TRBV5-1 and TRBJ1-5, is KAGVTQTPRYLIKTRGQQVTLSCSPISGHRSVSWYQQTPGQGLQFLFEYFSETQRNKGNFPGRFSGRQFSNSRSEMNVSTLELGDSALYLCASSLEGANNQPQHFGDGTRLSIL.

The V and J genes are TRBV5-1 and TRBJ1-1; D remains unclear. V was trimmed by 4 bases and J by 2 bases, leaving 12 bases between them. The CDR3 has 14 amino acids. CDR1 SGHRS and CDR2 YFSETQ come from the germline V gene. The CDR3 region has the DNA TGCGCCAGCAGCCGCCCTACAGCCAACACTGAAGCTTTCTTT. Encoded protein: CASSRPTANTEAFF. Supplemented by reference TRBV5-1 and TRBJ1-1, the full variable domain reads KAGVTQTPRYLIKTRGQQVTLSCSPISGHRSVSWYQQTPGQGLQFLFEYFSETQRNKGNFPGRFSGRQFSNSRSEMNVSTLELGDSALYLCASSRPTANTEAFFGQGTRLTVV.

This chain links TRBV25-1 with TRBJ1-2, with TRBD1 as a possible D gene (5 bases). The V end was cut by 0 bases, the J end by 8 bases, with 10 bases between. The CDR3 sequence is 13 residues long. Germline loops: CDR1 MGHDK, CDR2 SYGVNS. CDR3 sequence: CASSEYRGSGYTF. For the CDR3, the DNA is TGTGCCAGCAGTGAATATCGGGGGAGCGGCTACACCTTC.

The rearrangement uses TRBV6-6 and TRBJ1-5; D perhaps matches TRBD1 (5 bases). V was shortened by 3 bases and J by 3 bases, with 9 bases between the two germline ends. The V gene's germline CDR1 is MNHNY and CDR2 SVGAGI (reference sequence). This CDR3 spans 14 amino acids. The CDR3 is CASSYRGTNQPQHF. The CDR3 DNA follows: TGTGCCAGCAGTTATCGGGGGACCAATCAGCCCCAGCATTTT.

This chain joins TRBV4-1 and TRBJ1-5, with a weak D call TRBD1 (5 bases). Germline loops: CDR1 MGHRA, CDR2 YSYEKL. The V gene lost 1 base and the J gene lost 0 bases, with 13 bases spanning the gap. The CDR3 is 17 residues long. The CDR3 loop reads CASSQGRGPLSNQPQHF. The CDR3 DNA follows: TGCGCCAGCAGCCAAGGTAGGGGCCCGCTTAGCAATCAGCCCCAGCATTTT.